The table lists the clone carrying this T cell receptor (beta chain) with a few counts. Antigen unknown. The length of the CDR3 is 13 residues. With V trimmed by 6 bases and J by 7 bases, 3 bases remained unmatched. The V gene's germline CDR1 is MDHEN and CDR2 SYDVKM. This specimen belongs to a study of T cell responses to AZD1222 COVID-19 vaccine. On the study more broadly: Second-dose groups at about 4 or about 12 weeks were pooled. Study-wide findings and caveats: The study sampled repertoires only after the peak T cell response. Spike-specific TCR depth and breadth grew after two AZD1222 doses. It was only a handful of AZD1222 recipients who were seropositive at baseline.

The table came from immunoSEQ multiplex PCR; TCRdb's copy has only in-frame clones and leaves some out. The data show 120,000 to 150,000 clones, with around 90% seen just once and about 5.3% held by the top ten. The source was peripheral blood, collected on day 0 of AZD1222 vaccination. The receptor's source is an adult in good health. The genes are TRBV28 and TRBJ1-6; TRBD1 aligns across 7 bases. In DNA form, the CDR3 reads TGTGCCAGCAGAGGACAGGAGAATTCACCCCTCCACTTT. Translating it yields CASRGQENSPLHF. The variable domain in full, completed from reference TRBV28 and TRBJ1-6, reads DVKVTQSSRYLVKRTGEKVFLECVQDMDHENMFWYRQDPGLGLRLIYFSYDVKMKEKGDIPEGYSVSREKKERFSLILESASTNQTSMYLCASRGQENSPLHFGNGTRLTVT.